This T cell receptor (beta chain) came from a study of Ad26.COV2.S vaccination and SARS-CoV-2 variants. Study as a whole: Ad26.COV2.S shots went into the muscle once or twice, 56 days apart. Study-level points and caveats: Total T cell responses, in the TCR breadth and depth analyses, may have been underestimated. The authors reported substantial breadth in spike-specific CD8+ and CD4+ T cell responses after vaccination.

TCRdb keeps only in-frame clones here, not all; method: immunoSEQ multiplex PCR. This sample has some 500,000 clones, with roughly 89% found just once. The treatment is: some 20 received Ad26.COV2.S at low or high dose, single or two shots; 5 received placebo; per-sample allocation not given. Sampling occurred on day 63 after the first vaccine or placebo injection. Boston supplied an adult donor aged 18-55 years. The germline V gene has CDR1 LNHNV and CDR2 YYDKDF (reference sequence). The CDR3 length is 16 residues. V lost 0 bases, J lost 0 bases, and 8 bases lay in between. A word on this clone: The antigen is not known.

This chain joins TRBV15 and TRBJ1-4; D is uncertain. This sample comprised peripheral blood, obtained in a trial of Ad26.COV2.S vaccine versus placebo. The receptor was derived from a person aged 18-60 years who received the Ad26.COV2.S COVID-19 vaccine or a placebo. CDR3 DNA: TGTGCCACCAGCAGAGATATACCAGCAACTAATGAAAAACTGTTTTTT. The encoded protein is CATSRDIPATNEKLFF.